Included here is one T cell receptor (beta chain) sequence, with context. TCRdb's copy holds only in-frame clones and misses some; the assay was immunoSEQ multiplex PCR. The repertoire holds approximately 150,000 clones, with about 86% as singletons. The germline V and J ends were trimmed by 7 bases and 3 bases, with 5 bases remaining between them. The CDR3 extends over 11 amino acids. This entry comes from a study of blood T cell repertoires in COVID-19. Background on the study: Samples taken during acute and convalescent COVID-19 were collected in the United States, Italy and Spain. T cells, B-cell-depleted T cells, or PBMCs provided the cDNA or gDNA that served as material.

This study enrolled people aged about 18 to 100 from roughly 24 US geographic areas. Cohorts were based on clinical histories the participants reported. The sample taken for sequencing was PBMCs or T cells enriched from blood (not recorded which). This chain uses TRBV12-3 or TRBV12-4 with TRBJ2-3, with D hard to call. This clonotype was sampled from a man aged 40-49 years with acute COVID-19. DNA for the CDR3: TGTGCCAGCACCTCTACAGATACGCAGTATTTT. It translates to CASTSTDTQYF.